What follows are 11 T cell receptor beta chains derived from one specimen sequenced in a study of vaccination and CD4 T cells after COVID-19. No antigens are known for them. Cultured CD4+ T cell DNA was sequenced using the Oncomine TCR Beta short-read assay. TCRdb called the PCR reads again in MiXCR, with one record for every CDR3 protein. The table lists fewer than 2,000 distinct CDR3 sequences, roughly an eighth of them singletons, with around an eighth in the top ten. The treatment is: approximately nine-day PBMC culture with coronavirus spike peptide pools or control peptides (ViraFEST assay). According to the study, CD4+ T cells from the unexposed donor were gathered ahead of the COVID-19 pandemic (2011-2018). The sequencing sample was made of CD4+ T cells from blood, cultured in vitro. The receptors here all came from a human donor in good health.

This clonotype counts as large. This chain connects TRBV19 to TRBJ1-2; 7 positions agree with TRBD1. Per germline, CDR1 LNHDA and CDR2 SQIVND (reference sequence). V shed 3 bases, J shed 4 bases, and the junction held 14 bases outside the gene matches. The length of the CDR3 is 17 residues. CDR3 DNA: TGTGCCAGTAGTATCGGGGGATGGGACAGTACATTCTATGGCTACACCTTC. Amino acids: CASSIGGWDSTFYGYTF. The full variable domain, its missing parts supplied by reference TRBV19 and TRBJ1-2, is DGGITQSPKYLFRKEGQNVTLSCEQNLNHDAMYWYRQDPGQGLRLIYYSQIVNDFQKGDIAEGYSVSREKKESFPLTVTSAQKNPTAFYLCASSIGGWDSTFYGYTFGSGTRLTVV.

The CDR3 bases are TGTGCCAGCAGCTTAAGCCAGGGGGTTTCGGGCGGGGAGCTGTTTTTT. Translated, it gives CASSLSQGVSGGELFF. This chain links TRBV7-3 with TRBJ2-2; TRBD1 matches 7 bases. The CDR3 contains 16 residues. Trimming removed 1 base from V and 7 bases from J; junction bases left unmatched: 9. Germline loops: CDR1 SGHTA, CDR2 FQGTGA. The variable domain in full, completed from reference TRBV7-3 and TRBJ2-2, reads GAGVSQTPSNKVTEKGKYVELRCDPISGHTALYWYRQSLGQGPEFLIYFQGTGAADDSGLPNDRFFAVRPEGSVSTLKIQRTERGDSAVYLCASSLSQGVSGGELFFGEGSRLTVL.

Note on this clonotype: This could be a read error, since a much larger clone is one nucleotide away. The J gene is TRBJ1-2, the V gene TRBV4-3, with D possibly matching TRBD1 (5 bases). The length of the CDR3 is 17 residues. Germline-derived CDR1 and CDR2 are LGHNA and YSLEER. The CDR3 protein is CASSQEASGAPNCGYTF. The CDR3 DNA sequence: TGCGCCAGCAGCCAAGAGGCGAGCGGGGCCCCAAACTGTGGCTACACCTTC.

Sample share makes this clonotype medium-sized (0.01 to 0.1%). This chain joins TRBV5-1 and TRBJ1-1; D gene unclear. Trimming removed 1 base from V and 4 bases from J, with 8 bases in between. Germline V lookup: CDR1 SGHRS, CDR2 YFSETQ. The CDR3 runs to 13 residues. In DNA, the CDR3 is TGCGCCAGCAGCTTGTCCGACGGCACTGAAGCTTTCTTT. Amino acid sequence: CASSLSDGTEAFF.

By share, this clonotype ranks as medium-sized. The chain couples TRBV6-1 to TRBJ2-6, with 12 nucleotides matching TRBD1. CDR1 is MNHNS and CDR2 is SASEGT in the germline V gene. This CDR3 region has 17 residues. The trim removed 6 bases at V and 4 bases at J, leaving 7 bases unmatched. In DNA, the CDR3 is TGTGCCAGCAGGAATCCGGGACAGGGGGCCGGGGCCAACGTCCTGACTTTC. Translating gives CASRNPGQGAGANVLTF.

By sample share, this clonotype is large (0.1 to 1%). CDR3: CATSRDLGHQYF. As DNA, the CDR3 is TGTGCCACCAGCCGCGACCTCGGACACCAGTACTTC. V gene TRBV15 combines with J gene TRBJ2-5; D is possibly TRBD1 (5 bases). The CDR3 has 12 amino acids. Trimming cost V 5 bases and J 10 bases, with 14 bases left between them. From germline, CDR1 is LNHNV and CDR2 YYDKDF (reference sequence).

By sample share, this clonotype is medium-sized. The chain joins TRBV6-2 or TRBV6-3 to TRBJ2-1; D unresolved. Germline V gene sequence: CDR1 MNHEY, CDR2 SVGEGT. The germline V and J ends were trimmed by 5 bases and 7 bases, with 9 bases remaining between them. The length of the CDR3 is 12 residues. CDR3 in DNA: TGTGCCAGCAGTAACCCGCGGAATGAGCAGTTCTTC. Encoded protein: CASSNPRNEQFF.

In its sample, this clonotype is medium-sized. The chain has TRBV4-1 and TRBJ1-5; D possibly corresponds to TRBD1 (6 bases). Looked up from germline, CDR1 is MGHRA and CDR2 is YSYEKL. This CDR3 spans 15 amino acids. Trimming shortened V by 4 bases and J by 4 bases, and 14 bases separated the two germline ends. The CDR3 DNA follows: TGCGCCAGCAGCCGGATCGGACAGTCGAATCAGCCCCAGCATTTT. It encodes CASSRIGQSNQPQHF.

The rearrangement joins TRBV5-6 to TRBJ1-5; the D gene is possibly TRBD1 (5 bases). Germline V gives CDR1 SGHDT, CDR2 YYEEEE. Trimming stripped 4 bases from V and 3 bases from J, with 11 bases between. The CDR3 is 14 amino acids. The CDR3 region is CASSPAGPNQPQHF. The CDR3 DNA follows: TGTGCCAGCAGCCCCGCAGGGCCCAATCAGCCCCAGCATTTT.

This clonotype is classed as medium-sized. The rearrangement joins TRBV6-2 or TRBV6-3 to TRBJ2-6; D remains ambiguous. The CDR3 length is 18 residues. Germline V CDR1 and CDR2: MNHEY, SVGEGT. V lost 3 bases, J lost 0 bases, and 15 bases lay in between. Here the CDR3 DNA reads TGTGCCAGCAGTTATCGGCAGGCTTACTTCTCTGGGGCCAACGTCCTGACTTTC. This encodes CASSYRQAYFSGANVLTF.

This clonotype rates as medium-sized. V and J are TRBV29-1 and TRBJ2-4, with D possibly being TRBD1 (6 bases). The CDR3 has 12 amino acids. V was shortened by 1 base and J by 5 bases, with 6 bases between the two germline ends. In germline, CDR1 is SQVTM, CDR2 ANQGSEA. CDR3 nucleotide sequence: TGCAGCGTTGAAGCAGGGGAAAACATTCAGTACTTC. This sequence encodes CSVEAGENIQYF.